This TCR beta chain was observed in a study of blood T cells in healthy people across ages. Points from the study as a whole: Correlation between TCR beta diversity and naive T cell percentage was strong. The fall in TCR beta diversity per million T cells was roughly linear with age. Diversity figures derived from one million T cells were judged to underestimate the true value.

Combining a sample-barcoded 5' primer with a J-beta primer mix, a second PCR ran for about 7 to 11 cycles. Each CDR3 protein gets one entry after TCRdb re-called the 5' RACE reads with MiXCR. The sample consists of about 1.4 million distinct CDR3 sequences, roughly 59% of them appearing once. Germline CDR1 and CDR2: SGHTA and FQGNSA. The CDR3 extends over 14 amino acids. With 3 bases removed from V and 2 bases from J, the gap between germline ends came to 10 bases. As to this clonotype: The antigen remains undetermined.

The TCR originated in a man younger than 35 in good health. The specimen sequenced was blood. The V call is TRBV7-2, the J call TRBJ2-5; TRBD2 might be the D (6 bases). The CDR3 coding sequence is TGTGCCAGCAGCTTGGAGGACTATCAAGAGACCCAGTACTTC. It translates to CASSLEDYQETQYF.